One and the same sample provided the 5 T cell receptor beta chains below, sequenced in a study of OX40 agonist ivuxolimab in advanced cancers. Assay: immunoSEQ multiplex PCR; the TCRdb copy retains only in-frame clones and omits some. The sample yields more than 60,000 clones, roughly 87% seen once. Sequenced material: CD4+ or CD8+ T cells sorted from blood, taken in a trial of the OX40 agonist ivuxolimab. The receptors were gathered from an adult with an advanced solid tumor such as melanoma, head and neck, liver or kidney cancer.

The V and J genes are TRBV12-5 and TRBJ1-4, with 7 bases lining up with TRBD1. V was pared by 5 bases and J by 3 bases, with 3 bases of the junction left unmatched. This CDR3 region has 14 residues. Germline V gene sequence: CDR1 LGHNT, CDR2 FRNRAP. CDR3 nucleotide sequence: TGTGCTAGTGGTGTGGGACAGCCTAATGAAAAACTGTTTTTT. Amino acids: CASGVGQPNEKLFF.

This chain connects TRBV6-5 to TRBJ1-2; D is ambiguous. Trimming stripped 5 bases from V and 5 bases from J, with 9 bases between. Germline CDR1 MNHEY, CDR2 SVGAGI. The length of the CDR3 is 12 residues. The CDR3 protein is CASSMTAYGYTF. Written as DNA, the CDR3 is TGTGCCAGCAGTATGACGGCGTATGGCTACACCTTC.

The CDR3 reads CASSPLGVGVGEKLFF. The CDR3 DNA reads TGTGCCAGCTCACCCCTCGGGGTTGGGGTTGGTGAAAAACTGTTTTTT. V gene TRBV18 combines with J gene TRBJ1-4, with unresolved D. This CDR3 has 16 amino acids. Germline V lookup: CDR1 KGHSH, CDR2 LQKENI. The V gene lost 3 bases and the J gene lost 7 bases, with 18 bases spanning the gap.

The chain recombines TRBV5-4 with TRBJ1-1; 8 bases are a match to TRBD1. The CDR3 length is 14 residues. CDR1 and CDR2 from the germline V gene are SGHNT and YYREEE (reference sequence). With V trimmed by 4 bases and J by 1 base, 3 bases remained unmatched. The CDR3 loop is CASSLDRGNTEAFF. CDR3 bases: TGTGCCAGCAGCCTCGACAGGGGGAACACTGAAGCTTTCTTT.

CDR3 nucleotides: TGTGCCATCAGGCCGGCTAGCGGGAGGGCCTCGGAGACCCAGTACTTC. Translation gives CAIRPASGRASETQYF. The V call is TRBV10-3, the J call TRBJ2-5, with 12 positions matching TRBD2. CDR1 ENHRY and CDR2 SYGVKD come from the germline V gene. V lost 6 bases, J lost 5 bases, and 10 bases stayed unmatched. This CDR3 spans 16 amino acids.